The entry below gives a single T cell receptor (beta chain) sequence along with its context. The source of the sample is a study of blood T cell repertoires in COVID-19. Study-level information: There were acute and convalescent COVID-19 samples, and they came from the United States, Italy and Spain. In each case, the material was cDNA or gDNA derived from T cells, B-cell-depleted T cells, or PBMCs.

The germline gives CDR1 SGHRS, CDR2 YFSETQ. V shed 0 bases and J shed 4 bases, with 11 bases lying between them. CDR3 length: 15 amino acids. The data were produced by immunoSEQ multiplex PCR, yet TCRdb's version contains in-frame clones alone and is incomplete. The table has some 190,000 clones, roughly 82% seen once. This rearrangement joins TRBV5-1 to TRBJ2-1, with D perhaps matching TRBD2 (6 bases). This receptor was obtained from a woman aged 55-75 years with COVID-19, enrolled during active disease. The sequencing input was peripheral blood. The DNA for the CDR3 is TGCGCCAGCAGCTTGGTTACTAGCCCATACAATGAGCAGTTCTTC. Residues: CASSLVTSPYNEQFF.